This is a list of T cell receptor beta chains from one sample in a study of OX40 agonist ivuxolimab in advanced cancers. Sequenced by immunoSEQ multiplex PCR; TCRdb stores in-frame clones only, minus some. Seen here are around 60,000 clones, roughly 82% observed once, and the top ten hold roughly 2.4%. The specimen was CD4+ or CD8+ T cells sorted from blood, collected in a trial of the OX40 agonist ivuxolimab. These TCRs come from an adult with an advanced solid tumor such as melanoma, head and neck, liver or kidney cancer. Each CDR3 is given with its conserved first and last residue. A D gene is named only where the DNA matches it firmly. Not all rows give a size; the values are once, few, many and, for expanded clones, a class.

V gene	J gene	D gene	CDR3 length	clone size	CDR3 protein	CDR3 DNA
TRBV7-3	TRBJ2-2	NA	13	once	CASSLTVSGELFF	TGTGCCAGCAGCTTAACAGTATCCGGGGAGCTGTTTTTT
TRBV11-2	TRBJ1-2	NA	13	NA	CASSLSGTYGYTF	TGTGCCAGCAGCTTATCCGGGACCTATGGCTACACCTTC
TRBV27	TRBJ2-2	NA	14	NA	CASSLFVNTGELFF	TGTGCCAGCAGTCTCTTTGTAAACACCGGGGAGCTGTTTTTT
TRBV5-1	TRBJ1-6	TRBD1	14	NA	CASSRTGEDSPLHF	TGCGCCAGCAGCAGAACAGGGGAGGATTCACCCCTCCACTTT
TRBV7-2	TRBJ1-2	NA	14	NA	CASSSAGQGVGYTF	TGTGCCAGCAGCTCAGCGGGGCAGGGCGTTGGCTACACCTTC
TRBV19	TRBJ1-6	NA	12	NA	CASSVLNSPLHF	TGTGCCAGTAGCGTCCTGAATTCACCCCTCCACTTT
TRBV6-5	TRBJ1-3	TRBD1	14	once	CASRETGPGNTIYF	TGTGCCAGCAGGGAGACAGGGCCTGGAAACACCATATATTTT
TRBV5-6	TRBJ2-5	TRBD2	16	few	CASSLTAGVWQETQYF	TGTGCCAGCAGCTTAACAGCGGGGGTTTGGCAAGAGACCCAGTACTTC
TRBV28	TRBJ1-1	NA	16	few	CASSLPGMGGRTEAFF	TGTGCCAGCAGTTTGCCAGGGATGGGGGGAAGGACTGAAGCTTTCTTT
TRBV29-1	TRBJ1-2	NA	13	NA	CSVGTGTNYGYTF	TGCAGCGTTGGGACGGGGACTAACTATGGCTACACCTTC
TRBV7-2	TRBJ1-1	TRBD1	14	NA	CASSFSRQGTEAFF	TGTGCCAGCAGCTTCAGCAGACAGGGCACTGAAGCTTTCTTT
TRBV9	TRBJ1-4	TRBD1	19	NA	CASSLSPGTGIESDEKLFF	TGTGCCAGCAGCTTATCACCGGGGACAGGGATCGAAAGTGATGAAAAACTGTTTTTT
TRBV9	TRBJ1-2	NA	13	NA	CASSADGYYGYTF	TGTGCCAGCAGCGCGGACGGGTACTATGGCTACACCTTC
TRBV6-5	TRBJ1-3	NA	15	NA	CASRTSGLDGNTIYF	TGTGCCAGCAGGACCTCGGGGCTAGATGGAAACACCATATATTTT
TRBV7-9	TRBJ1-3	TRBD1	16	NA	CASSEPGQNSGNTIYF	TGTGCCAGCAGCGAACCGGGACAGAATTCTGGAAACACCATATATTTT
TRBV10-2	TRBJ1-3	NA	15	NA	CASSTPPVSGNTIYF	TGCGCCAGCAGCACCCCACCAGTCTCTGGAAACACCATATATTTT
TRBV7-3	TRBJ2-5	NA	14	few	CASSPDPTGETQYF	TGTGCCAGCAGTCCGGACCCCACGGGGGAGACCCAGTACTTC
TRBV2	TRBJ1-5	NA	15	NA	CASSDRGISNQPQHF	TGTGCCAGCAGTGACAGGGGAATTAGCAATCAGCCCCAGCATTTT